These 31 T cell receptor beta chains share one sample of origin, sequenced in a study of control samples from healthy donors and cancer patients (dated by TCRdb to 2018 to 2020). Library preparation employed the immunoSEQ multiplex PCR assay. TCRdb's version of the immuneACCESS table is confined to in-frame rearrangements and falls short of the full clone set. An unresolved V gene accounts for under half of the shortfall where checked; the remainder is of unknown origin. The sample yields approximately 150,000 clones; approximately 91% were counted once. The ten largest make up around 4.6% of the sample. The sample consisted of blood. The receptors here all came from a man aged 25 to 40 in good health.

By share, this clone ranks as large. The chain links TRBV18 to TRBJ1-3; weak D call: TRBD1 (6 bases). The V and J ends lost 2 bases and 4 bases respectively, with 12 bases between them. Looked up from germline, CDR1 is KGHSH and CDR2 is LQKENI. The length of the CDR3 is 15 residues. CDR3 coding DNA: TGTGCCAGCTCACCAATGGGGGCTGACGGAAACACCATATATTTT. Protein sequence: CASSPMGADGNTIYF. The full variable domain, in which reference TRBV18 and TRBJ1-3 provide the parts outside the CDR3, is NAGVMQNPRHLVRRRGQEARLRCSPMKGHSHVYWYRQLPEEGLKFMVYLQKENIIDESGMPKERFSAEFPKEGPSILRIQQVVRGDSAAYFCASSPMGADGNTIYFGEGSWLTVV.

The rearrangement joins TRBV2 to TRBJ2-7; D remains ambiguous. The CDR3 covers 14 residues. CDR1 and CDR2 from the germline V gene are SNHLY and FYNNEI. Trimming shortened V by 2 bases and J by 2 bases, and 10 bases separated the two germline ends. Here the CDR3 reads CASSEYRVPYEQYF. As DNA, the CDR3 is TGTGCCAGCAGTGAATATCGGGTCCCCTACGAGCAGTACTTC.

V usage is TRBV4-2 and J usage is TRBJ1-2; 9 nucleotides align to TRBD1. The CDR3 runs to 14 residues. The J segment lost 5 bases and the V segment lost 1 base, leaving 2 bases of the junction unmatched. Germline V gene lookup returns CDR1 LGHNA and CDR2 YNFKEQ. The CDR3 loop reads CASSQAGTGYGYTF. The DNA for the CDR3 is TGTGCCAGCAGCCAAGCCGGGACAGGGTATGGCTACACCTTC.

The rearrangement uses TRBV7-9 and TRBJ2-1; 9 bases align to TRBD1. Looked up from germline, CDR1 is SEHNR and CDR2 is FQNEAQ (reference sequence). The CDR3 runs 15 residues. Germline trimming cut 3 bases from V and 2 bases from J; bases unmatched to any gene: 2. The CDR3 loop is CASSLTGGTYNEQFF. The DNA of the CDR3 is TGTGCCAGCAGCTTGACAGGGGGGACCTACAATGAGCAGTTCTTC.

V and J are TRBV3-1 (or the pseudogene TRBV3-2) and TRBJ1-1; D unclear. The ends were cut back, 0 bases at V and 0 bases at J, with 8 bases in the middle. Germline V gene lookup returns CDR1 LGHDT and CDR2 YNNKEL (reference sequence). This CDR3 has 15 amino acids. The chain's CDR3 is CASSQEGRLNTEAFF. CDR3 sequence (DNA): TGTGCCAGCAGCCAAGAGGGGAGACTGAACACTGAAGCTTTCTTT.

The chain uses TRBV19 and TRBJ1-5; 7 positions agree with TRBD1. With V trimmed by 6 bases and J by 6 bases, 5 bases remained unmatched. The germline V gene encodes CDR1 LNHDA and CDR2 SQIVND (reference sequence). This CDR3 comprises 13 residues. DNA of the CDR3: TGTGCCAGTAGCAACACAGGGGTTCAGCCCCAGCATTTT. It specifies CASSNTGVQPQHF.

V is TRBV7-2 and J is TRBJ2-7; a weak D match, TRBD1 (6 bases). This CDR3 spans 11 amino acids. The V end lost 3 bases, the J end lost 12 bases, and 12 bases lay between the germline ends. Germline V lookup: CDR1 SGHTA, CDR2 FQGNSA. For the CDR3, the DNA is TGTGCCAGCAGCTTTCGGGACACGACGTACTTC. This codes for CASSFRDTTYF.

The chain recombines TRBV6-2 or TRBV6-3 with TRBJ1-2; tentatively, D is TRBD1 (5 bases). The V gene lost 6 bases and the J gene lost 5 bases, with 16 bases spanning the gap. The CDR3 runs 14 residues. In germline, CDR1 is MNHEY, CDR2 SVGEGT. As DNA, the CDR3 is TGTGCCAGCAGATACACGGGACTGACGTATGGCTACACCTTC. The encoded protein is CASRYTGLTYGYTF.

The rearrangement joins TRBV7-8 to TRBJ2-7; no reliable D call. Germline lookup yields CDR1 SGHVS and CDR2 FQNEAQ. Trimming removed 0 bases at V and 1 base at J, with 4 bases between. The CDR3 is 13 residues long. CDR3 coding DNA: TGTGCCAGCAGCTTAGCGGTGTCCTACGAGCAGTACTTC. Translating it yields CASSLAVSYEQYF.

The V and J genes are TRBV6-6 and TRBJ2-1; 9 bases match TRBD2. The junction had 4 bases not matched to a gene; V was cut back by 0 bases and J by 10 bases. CDR3 length: 14 amino acids. The V gene's germline CDR1 is MNHNY and CDR2 SVGAGI (reference sequence). The CDR3 bases are TGTGCCAGCAGTTACTCCGGCGGGGGGGCAGAGCAGTTCTTC. Amino acids: CASSYSGGGAEQFF.

V is TRBV5-6 and J is TRBJ2-4, with D unresolved. Germline V gene data show CDR1 as SGHDT and CDR2 as YYEEEE. The CDR3 spans 15 residues. Trimming stripped 5 bases from V and 0 bases from J, with 12 bases between. CDR3 in DNA: TGTGCCAGCAGAAAAGGGCCTCTAGCCAAAAACATTCAGTACTTC. This translates into CASRKGPLAKNIQYF.

The chain joins TRBV18 to TRBJ1-4, with D uncertain. This CDR3 region has 15 residues. V shed 2 bases and J shed 3 bases, with 10 bases lying between them. Germline values: CDR1 KGHSH, CDR2 LQKENI. For the CDR3, the DNA is TGTGCCAGCTCACCAGGTTTGGGATCTAATGAAAAACTGTTTTTT. This encodes CASSPGLGSNEKLFF.

This chain connects TRBV27 to TRBJ2-1, with 7 positions matching TRBD1. This CDR3 comprises 17 residues. Per germline, CDR1 MNHEY and CDR2 SMNVEV (reference sequence). Trimming removed 5 bases from V and 1 base from J; junction bases left unmatched: 11. The CDR3 DNA reads TGTGCCAGCAGTCAGAAATACAGGGGTATTTCCTACAATGAGCAGTTCTTC. Translating gives CASSQKYRGISYNEQFF.

This clone was found a few times. This sequence joins TRBV25-1 and TRBJ1-5; TRBD1 might be the D (5 bases). Germline lookup yields CDR1 MGHDK and CDR2 SYGVNS. Trimming stripped 7 bases from V and 4 bases from J, with 17 bases between. The CDR3 runs 15 residues. The CDR3 bases are TGTGCCAGCACCAACCCAGGGACGTGGAATCAGCCCCAGCATTTT. Translating it yields CASTNPGTWNQPQHF.

This clone was observed once. J is TRBJ2-3 and V is TRBV27, with D hard to call. V lost 3 bases to trimming and J lost 0 bases, with 13 bases between them. CDR1 is MNHEY and CDR2 is SMNVEV in the germline V gene (reference sequence). There are 16 residues in the CDR3. The CDR3 nucleotides are TGTGCCAGCAGTTTTCAGGTGACTTCTAGCACAGATACGCAGTATTTT. Amino acid sequence: CASSFQVTSSTDTQYF.

This clone was observed a handful of times. CDR3 sequence reads: CASSLIRGSAGYTF. The CDR3 DNA is TGTGCCAGCAGCTTGATTCGAGGGAGCGCTGGCTACACCTTC. This rearrangement joins TRBV5-8 to TRBJ1-2; no clear D. Germline V gene sequence: CDR1 SGHTS, CDR2 YDEGEE. This CDR3 spans 14 amino acids. Trimming removed 1 base from V and 7 bases from J, with 14 bases in between.

V usage is TRBV19 and J usage is TRBJ2-7, with D maybe TRBD1 (6 bases). The CDR3 runs to 15 residues. The V and J ends lost 1 base and 0 bases respectively, with 10 bases between them. Per germline, CDR1 LNHDA and CDR2 SQIVND (reference sequence). The CDR3 region is CASSIAGEISYEQYF. The DNA of the CDR3 is TGTGCCAGTAGTATAGCAGGGGAGATCTCCTACGAGCAGTACTTC.

V is TRBV19 and J is TRBJ1-5, with D hard to call. Germline V gene lookup returns CDR1 LNHDA and CDR2 SQIVND (reference sequence). V shed 5 bases and J shed 2 bases, with 13 bases lying between them. The CDR3 is 15 residues long. CDR3 amino acids: CASSPQVMGNQPQHF. The CDR3 DNA reads as TGTGCCAGTAGTCCCCAAGTAATGGGCAATCAGCCCCAGCATTTT.

This chain uses TRBV13 with TRBJ2-3, with 14 bases lining up with TRBD2. J lost 1 base, V lost 5 bases, and 2 bases had no gene match. This CDR3 has 16 amino acids. From germline, CDR1 is PRHDT and CDR2 FYEKMQ (reference sequence). CDR3 in amino acids: CASSGGLAGGTDTQYF. Here the CDR3 DNA reads TGTGCCAGCAGCGGGGGACTAGCGGGGGGCACAGATACGCAGTATTTT.

V gene TRBV2 combines with J gene TRBJ2-7; TRBD2 agrees at 10 bases. This CDR3 is 15 amino acids long. Germline trimming cut 10 bases from V and 3 bases from J; bases unmatched to any gene: 12. The germline gives CDR1 SNHLY, CDR2 FYNNEI. The CDR3 is CATKLAGMGGYEQYF. The CDR3 nucleotides read TGTGCCACCAAACTAGCGGGAATGGGAGGCTACGAGCAGTACTTC.

This chain connects TRBV5-1 to TRBJ2-5; 8 nucleotides line up with TRBD2. The CDR3 length is 16 residues. The trim removed 3 bases at V and 2 bases at J, leaving 9 bases unmatched. The germline gives CDR1 SGHRS, CDR2 YFSETQ. Here the CDR3 DNA reads TGCGCCAGCAGCTCAAACGGGGGGGCCGGTCAAGAGACCCAGTACTTC. As protein: CASSSNGGAGQETQYF.

The V and J genes are TRBV3-1 (or the pseudogene TRBV3-2) and TRBJ2-7; D unclear. The CDR3 is 15 residues long. The V gene's germline CDR1 is LGHDT and CDR2 YNNKEL (reference sequence). Trimming took off 2 bases at V and 2 bases at J, with 13 bases between the two ends. The CDR3 DNA is TGTGCCAGCAGCCAACCAGGCAAACCCCCCTACGAGCAGTACTTC. It yields the protein CASSQPGKPPYEQYF.

This chain joins TRBV24-1 and TRBJ2-2; 12 bases line up with TRBD1. Germline V gene sequence: CDR1 KGHDR, CDR2 SFDVKD. The CDR3 has 17 amino acids. Trimming at V came to 0 bases and at J to 3 bases, leaving 1 base not matched to a gene. In nucleotides, the CDR3 is TGTGCCACCAGTGATTTGGGGACAGGGGGCGACACCGGGGAGCTGTTTTTT. Encoded protein: CATSDLGTGGDTGELFF.

The V call is TRBV6-6, the J call TRBJ1-5; the D gene is possibly TRBD1 (6 bases). The V end lost 5 bases, the J end lost 4 bases, and 12 bases lay between the germline ends. The CDR3 totals 14 residues. Germline CDR1 MNHNY, CDR2 SVGAGI (reference sequence). This chain's CDR3 is CASSQRGGNQPQHF. The CDR3 DNA follows: TGTGCCAGCAGTCAGAGGGGGGGGAATCAGCCCCAGCATTTT.

The V call is TRBV5-8, the J call TRBJ1-1; 7 bases match TRBD1. There are 14 residues in the CDR3. Germline V gene lookup returns CDR1 SGHTS and CDR2 YDEGEE. Trimming took 0 bases from V and 8 from J; bases not matched to a gene: 7. The CDR3 loop is CASSLENRGQEAFF. CDR3 DNA sequence: TGTGCCAGCAGCTTGGAAAATCGGGGACAGGAAGCTTTCTTT.

V is TRBV4-3 and J is TRBJ1-3; D remains ambiguous. This CDR3 has 16 amino acids. V was trimmed by 0 bases and J by 4 bases, leaving 13 bases between them. Germline values: CDR1 LGHNA, CDR2 YSLEER. In nucleotides, the CDR3 is TGCGCCAGCAGCCAAGATAGTAAGGGTGCCGGAAACACCATATATTTT. Its protein product is CASSQDSKGAGNTIYF.

This sequence joins TRBV2 and TRBJ2-5, with 11 bases matching TRBD2. The CDR3 spans 14 residues. The V and J ends lost 7 bases and 5 bases, in that order; junction bases with no gene match: 6. Per the germline V gene, CDR1 is SNHLY and CDR2 is FYNNEI. The CDR3 protein is CASKLAGDRETQYF. CDR3 in DNA: TGTGCCAGCAAACTAGCGGGAGATCGGGAGACCCAGTACTTC.

V usage is TRBV27 and J usage is TRBJ1-2; 7 bases are a match to TRBD1. Germline loops: CDR1 MNHEY, CDR2 SMNVEV (reference sequence). Losses at the gene ends were 2 bases for V and 13 bases for J; bases not matched to a gene: 16. The CDR3 is 15 residues long. CDR3 DNA: TGTGCCAGCAGTTTAGGAAGACAGGGACGCCTTGCACCCACCTTC. It codes for CASSLGRQGRLAPTF.

V is TRBV25-1 and J is TRBJ1-4; TRBD1 is a possible D gene (5 bases). CDR1 is MGHDK, CDR2 SYGVNS, per germline. Trimming cost V 6 bases and J 3 bases, with 11 bases left between them. The CDR3 extends over 14 amino acids. The CDR3 region is CASSWGVPNEKLFF. DNA of the CDR3: TGTGCCAGCAGCTGGGGGGTACCTAATGAAAAACTGTTTTTT.

The chain uses TRBV9 and TRBJ2-3; D is perhaps TRBD2 (5 bases). The V gene's germline CDR1 is SGDLS and CDR2 YYNGEE. The CDR3 spans 15 residues. The V end lost 4 bases, the J end lost 4 bases, and 16 bases lay between the germline ends. The CDR3 is CASSPAGEFPDTQYF. CDR3 nucleotides: TGTGCCAGCAGCCCCGCTGGGGAGTTCCCAGATACGCAGTATTTT.

The chain has TRBV4-3 and TRBJ1-6, with 10 bases fitting TRBD1. Germline V gene sequence: CDR1 LGHNA, CDR2 YSLEER. The length of the CDR3 is 15 residues. The trim removed 4 bases at V and 5 bases at J, leaving 2 bases unmatched. CDR3 nucleotide sequence: TGCGCCAGCAGCCGGGGACAGGGGAATAATTCACCCCTCCACTTT. Its protein is CASSRGQGNNSPLHF.